This TCR beta chain originates from a study of T cells after posttransplantation cyclophosphamide. Regarding the study as a whole: Later blood repertoires were often dominated by clones from the donor CD8+ memory compartment.

Trimming pared 10 bases from V and 0 bases from J, leaving 13 bases between. Looked up from germline, CDR1 is MNHNS and CDR2 is SASEGT. The CDR3 has 13 amino acids. This clone has at least ten counts. Its specificity is unknown. Peripheral blood was collected from the related graft donor on the marrow donation day. Clones were read by immunoSEQ multiplex PCR, and TCRdb kept only the in-frame ones, dropping some. There are 40,000 to 60,000 clones in the sample, none observed a single time. The origin of this receptor is a middle-aged man in good health, CMV-negative, and a related stem cell transplant donor. The chain recombines TRBV6-1 with TRBJ2-7; no firm D call. Sequenced input: PBMCs. In DNA, the CDR3 is TGTGCCACCTCTAACTACTACTCCTACGAGCAGTACTTC. It codes for CATSNYYSYEQYF.